One and the same sample provided the 14 T cell receptor beta chains below, sequenced in a study of shared clonotypes between healthy human individuals (dated by TCRdb to 2020 to 2021). The library was made by the immunoSEQ multiplex PCR assay. TCRdb retrieved this table from immuneACCESS and kept in-frame rearrangements only. Not all clones are present; in checked studies, unresolved V genes account for under half, and no reason is known for the remainder. The sample table lists about 2.1 million clones, 85% to 95% of them with a count of one. In total, the top ten clones hold approximately 1.6% of the sample. For the CD8 naive samples, CD45RO-negative cells were positively selected for CCR7, yielding a CD45RA+CCR7+ population from which TemRA cells were excluded. The sample consisted of naive CD8+ T cells from PBMCs. Sample cell subset or site, as interpreted from the label and publication: CD45RA+CCR7+. These receptors originate from a man aged 18 to 30 in good health. Some clones in this sample may be carry-over from other donors' samples.

Comments on this clone: The same CDR3 is also encoded by other DNA sequences in this sample. The chain links TRBV25-1 to TRBJ2-7; D is ambiguous. Trimming took 4 bases from V and 3 from J, leaving 7 bases between them. Per the germline V gene, CDR1 is MGHDK and CDR2 is SYGVNS. The CDR3 consists of 12 residues. The CDR3 bases are TGTGCCAGCAGTGTGGGCAGCTACGAGCAGTACTTC. This sequence encodes CASSVGSYEQYF.

V gene TRBV12-2 combines with J gene TRBJ1-5. TRBV12-2 is a pseudogene. This CDR3 spans 17 amino acids. CDR3 nucleotide sequence: TGTGCAAGTCGCTTAGAGGGGAGGGCGGGACCATGTCAGCCCCAGCATTTT. Its protein is CASRLEGRAGPCQPQHF.

The chain joins TRBV15 to TRBJ2-3; D is perhaps TRBD1 or TRBD2 (5 bases each). The CDR3 is 19 residues long. Trimming took 2 bases from V and 0 from J, leaving 21 bases between them. CDR1 is LNHNV, CDR2 YYDKDF, per germline (reference sequence). CDR3 loop: CATSRLLFGGSASTDTQYF. The CDR3 DNA reads as TGTGCCACCAGCAGACTTCTTTTTGGGGGAAGTGCTAGCACAGATACGCAGTATTTT.

This sequence joins TRBV28 and TRBJ2-7, with D perhaps TRBD1 (6 bases). Deletions cut 5 bases from V and 6 bases from J, with 20 bases between. Germline V gene lookup returns CDR1 MDHEN and CDR2 SYDVKM. The CDR3 loop spans 15 amino acids. The CDR3 here is CASSLTGTYYGEQYF. In DNA, the CDR3 is TGTGCCAGCAGTCTCACCGGGACATACTATGGCGAGCAGTACTTC.

This chain uses TRBV2 with TRBJ1-5; 10 bases fit TRBD1. CDR1 and CDR2 (germline): SNHLY, FYNNEI. The CDR3 sequence is 16 residues long. V trimming: 3 bases; J trimming: 2 bases; junction bases outside the gene matches: 4. CDR3 residues: CASSETGGYGNQPQHF. The DNA for the CDR3 is TGTGCCAGCAGTGAGACAGGGGGCTACGGCAATCAGCCCCAGCATTTT.

The chain carries TRBV6-5 and TRBJ1-2, with 8 bases matching TRBD1. With 2 bases clipped from V and 7 bases from J, the junction kept 12 bases outside the gene matches. There are 16 residues in the CDR3. Germline loops: CDR1 MNHEY, CDR2 SVGAGI. The CDR3 loop reads CASSYRITGGIFGYTF. CDR3 nucleotide sequence: TGTGCCAGCAGTTACCGAATTACAGGGGGTATTTTTGGCTACACCTTC.

As for this clone: The same CDR3 is also encoded by other DNA sequences in this sample. The rearrangement links TRBV19 to TRBJ2-7; 8 nucleotides align to TRBD2. Losses at the gene ends were 3 bases for V and 6 bases for J; bases not matched to a gene: 7. CDR3 size: 14 residues. Germline lookup yields CDR1 LNHDA and CDR2 SQIVND (reference sequence). The CDR3 nucleotides read TGTGCCAGTAGTATCGGCGGGGGGCCGGGCGAGCAGTACTTC. Translation: CASSIGGGPGEQYF.

The chain combines TRBV5-1 with TRBJ2-1; possible D gene TRBD1, 6 bases. V lost 4 bases and J 10 bases, leaving 12 bases between the germline ends. The CDR3 length is 12 residues. CDR1 is SGHRS and CDR2 is YFSETQ in the germline V gene. CDR3 nucleotides: TGCGCCAGCAGCGACAGGCCGTGGGAGCAGTTCTTC. It is translated as CASSDRPWEQFF.

This clone has only one observation. The chain links TRBV27 to TRBJ1-2, with 10 nucleotides matching TRBD1. In germline, CDR1 is MNHEY, CDR2 SMNVEV (reference sequence). Unmatched junction bases numbered 17, after V lost 8 bases and J lost 8 bases. The CDR3 is made up of 16 amino acids. CDR3 nucleotide sequence: TGTGCCAGCGTTTTAACCCCGGGGACAGGGGTCGACGGCTACACCTTC. It yields the protein CASVLTPGTGVDGYTF.

The chain couples TRBV7-9 to TRBJ2-7; 11 bases fit TRBD2. Germline lookup yields CDR1 SEHNR and CDR2 FQNEAQ (reference sequence). The CDR3 covers 18 residues. Germline trimming cut 6 bases from V and 4 bases from J; bases unmatched to any gene: 17. As DNA, the CDR3 is TGTGCCAGCAGTTGGGACCCGGGACTAGCGGAAGAGTTTTACGAGCAGTACTTC. This gives the protein CASSWDPGLAEEFYEQYF.

The chain couples TRBV5-6 to TRBJ1-1; 8 nucleotides line up with TRBD1. The V segment lost 2 bases and the J segment 7 bases; nucleotides outside the gene matches: 1. The CDR3 has 12 residues. Germline-derived CDR1 and CDR2 are SGHDT and YYEEEE. The CDR3 spells CASSLQGGEAFF. The CDR3 DNA reads TGTGCCAGCAGCTTACAGGGGGGTGAAGCTTTCTTT.

Turning to this clone: At the DNA level, this CDR3 is encoded by other sequences in the same sample as well. V usage is TRBV19 and J usage is TRBJ2-7; D perhaps matches TRBD1 (5 bases). The CDR3 totals 14 residues. V lost 1 base and J 0 bases, leaving 7 bases between the germline ends. The germline V gene encodes CDR1 LNHDA and CDR2 SQIVND (reference sequence). The CDR3 sequence is CASSIVGPSYEQYF. The CDR3 bases are TGTGCCAGTAGTATAGTGGGGCCCTCCTACGAGCAGTACTTC.

With regard to this clone: Other DNA sequences from this sample encode an identical CDR3 as well. The chain links TRBV27 to TRBJ1-1, with D uncertain. The CDR3 contains 13 residues. Germline V gene data show CDR1 as MNHEY and CDR2 as SMNVEV (reference sequence). Trimming pared 3 bases from V and 2 bases from J, leaving 7 bases between. CDR3 residues: CASSFAANTEAFF. In nucleotides, the CDR3 is TGTGCCAGCAGTTTTGCCGCTAACACTGAAGCTTTCTTT.

The chain uses TRBV5-1 and TRBJ1-1; 8 bases map to TRBD1. V was pared by 1 base and J by 5 bases, with 25 bases of the junction left unmatched. The CDR3 spans 21 residues. Germline loops: CDR1 SGHRS, CDR2 YFSETQ. Written as DNA, the CDR3 is TGCGCCAGCAGCTTGCCCCTTAGCGGACAGGGAACGCCTGGGGGTGGGACTGAAGCTTTCTTT. It translates to CASSLPLSGQGTPGGGTEAFF.